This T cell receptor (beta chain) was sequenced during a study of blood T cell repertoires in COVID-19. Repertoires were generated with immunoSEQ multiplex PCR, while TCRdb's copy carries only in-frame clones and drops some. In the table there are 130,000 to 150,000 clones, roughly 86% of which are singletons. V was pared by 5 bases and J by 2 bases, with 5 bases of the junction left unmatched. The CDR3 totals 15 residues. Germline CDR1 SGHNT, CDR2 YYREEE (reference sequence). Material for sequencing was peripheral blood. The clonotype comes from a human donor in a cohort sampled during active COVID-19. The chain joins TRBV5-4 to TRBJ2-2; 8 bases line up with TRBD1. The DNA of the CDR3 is TGTGCCAGCAGTTTCGACAGGGGAAACACCGGGGAGCTGTTTTTT. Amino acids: CASSFDRGNTGELFF.